The 17 T cell receptor beta chains below come from one sample, sequenced in a study of beta chain features in type 1 diabetes. Reverse transcribing all isolated RNA meant expressed TCRB transcripts were sequenced. Sequencing was performed with immunoSEQ multiplex PCR; in TCRdb, only in-frame clones are kept and a portion is missing. The sample consists of approximately 250,000 clones, roughly 13% of them appearing once. Sequenced input: naive CD4+ T cells from blood. The receptor set was obtained from a woman aged 40 to 49 in good health.

This clone appeared a few times. This sequence joins TRBV19 and TRBJ1-2, with D possibly being TRBD1 (5 bases). CDR1 LNHDA and CDR2 SQIVND come from the germline V gene (reference sequence). V was cut by 4 bases and J by 6 bases, with 15 bases left in between. This CDR3 is 14 amino acids long. As DNA, the CDR3 is TGTGCCAGTAGTACCCCGGGGGGTACGAATGGCTACACCTTC. Its translation is CASSTPGGTNGYTF.

This clone was seen a handful of times. The chain has TRBV10-1 and TRBJ2-5; 8 bases are shared with TRBD1. The CDR3 consists of 15 residues. The J segment lost 5 bases and the V segment lost 2 bases, leaving 7 bases of the junction unmatched. Germline values: CDR1 WNHNN, CDR2 SYGVQD (reference sequence). CDR3: CASSEGQGPEETQYF. CDR3 sequence (DNA): TGCGCCAGCAGTGAGGGACAGGGACCGGAGGAGACCCAGTACTTC.

CDR3 DNA: TGCGCCAGCAGTGTAGCGGGGGTCTACAATGAGCAGTTCTTC. Translated, it gives CASSVAGVYNEQFF. This sequence joins TRBV10-1 and TRBJ2-1; 9 bases match TRBD2. Germline values: CDR1 WNHNN, CDR2 SYGVQD (reference sequence). Trimming removed 4 bases from V and 3 bases from J; junction bases left unmatched: 1. The CDR3 has 14 residues.

The chain carries TRBV28 and TRBJ2-5, with D possibly being TRBD2 (6 bases). The germline gives CDR1 MDHEN, CDR2 SYDVKM. The ends were cut back, 6 bases at V and 2 bases at J, with 25 bases in the middle. The CDR3 covers 18 residues. The CDR3 region is CASSLVGRTGVKQETQYF. The CDR3 DNA reads TGTGCCAGCAGCCTCGTAGGGCGTACGGGGGTAAAACAAGAGACCCAGTACTTC.

Only a few counts were recorded for this clone. Other DNA sequences of this sample code for an identical CDR3. The CDR3 sequence: CASSLNSNQPQHF. CDR3 in DNA: TGTGCCAGCAGCCTTAATAGCAATCAGCCCCAGCATTTT. The chain couples TRBV11-2 to TRBJ1-5; D gene unclear. Per the germline V gene, CDR1 is SGHAT and CDR2 is FQNNGV. The CDR3 is 13 residues long. V lost 5 bases and J lost 0, with 5 bases in between.

This clone was seen a handful of times. The chain employs TRBV7-9 and TRBJ2-3; tentative D call: TRBD1 (5 bases). From germline, CDR1 is SEHNR and CDR2 FQNEAQ (reference sequence). The CDR3 length is 19 residues. V was cut by 2 bases and J by 0 bases, with 21 bases left in between. The chain's CDR3 is CASSLKLLSRTRSTDTQYF. For the CDR3, the DNA is TGTGCCAGCAGCTTAAAGCTGTTGTCGAGGACACGCAGCACAGATACGCAGTATTTT.

The rearrangement uses TRBV19 and TRBJ2-7; 11 bases fit TRBD1. In germline, CDR1 is LNHDA, CDR2 SQIVND (reference sequence). Unmatched junction bases numbered 4, after V lost 5 bases and J lost 7 bases. The CDR3 is made up of 13 amino acids. CDR3 DNA: TGTGCCAGTAGTCCCGGGACAGGGGGGGAGCAGTACTTC. Its protein is CASSPGTGGEQYF.

This sequence joins TRBV5-6 and TRBJ2-5; a weak D match, TRBD2 (6 bases). The CDR3 runs 14 residues. Germline V gene sequence: CDR1 SGHDT, CDR2 YYEEEE. The V end lost 1 base, the J end lost 5 bases, and 12 bases lay between the germline ends. In DNA, the CDR3 is TGTGCCAGCAGCTTGTGGAAACGGGGGGAGACCCAGTACTTC. Residues: CASSLWKRGETQYF.

The CDR3 loop reads CASSRERGSYNEQFF. The CDR3, as DNA: TGTGCCAGCAGCCGAGAGCGGGGCTCCTACAATGAGCAGTTCTTC. The J gene is TRBJ2-1, the V gene TRBV11-2, with 7 bases fitting TRBD2. V lost 5 bases and J lost 0; bases outside the gene matches: 4. Germline CDR1 and CDR2: SGHAT and FQNNGV. The CDR3 runs to 15 residues.

This clone turned up a few times. This chain uses TRBV6-1 with TRBJ2-7; D is perhaps TRBD2 (5 bases). The germline V gene encodes CDR1 MNHNS and CDR2 SASEGT. The CDR3 contains 14 residues. The V gene lost 2 bases and the J gene lost 6 bases, with 14 bases spanning the gap. DNA for the CDR3: TGTGCCAGCAGTGAATTAGGACGGGGATCCGAGCAGTACTTC. Its translation: CASSELGRGSEQYF.

In this sample, this clone turned up a few times. For the CDR3, the DNA is TGTGCCAGCAGCCAAGACGGCGGGAGCTCCTACAATGAGCAGTTCTTC. It yields the protein CASSQDGGSSYNEQFF. The rearrangement joins TRBV14 to TRBJ2-1; 7 nucleotides align to TRBD2. Per the germline V gene, CDR1 is SGHDN and CDR2 is FVKESK. CDR3 length: 16 residues. V lost 0 bases and J lost 0; bases outside the gene matches: 2.

The CDR3 spells CAIRAGDANYGYTF. As DNA, the CDR3 is TGTGCCATCAGGGCGGGGGACGCTAACTATGGCTACACCTTC. The V and J genes are TRBV6-5 and TRBJ1-2, with TRBD1 as a possible D gene (5 bases). V was shortened by 10 bases and J by 0 bases, with 15 bases between the two germline ends. CDR3 length: 14 amino acids. Per germline, CDR1 MNHEY and CDR2 SVGAGI.

This clone was observed a few times. CDR3 in amino acids: CASSLGENQPQHF. DNA for the CDR3: TGTGCCAGCTCACTTGGAGAGAATCAGCCCCAGCATTTT. The chain couples TRBV18 to TRBJ1-5; D gene ambiguous. The CDR3 runs 13 residues. Germline CDR1 KGHSH, CDR2 LQKENI. V lost 4 bases to trimming and J lost 4 bases, with 8 bases between them.

This chain joins TRBV19 and TRBJ1-2; no clear D. The germline CDR1 and CDR2 sequences are LNHDA and SQIVND (reference sequence). The CDR3 runs to 14 residues. Deletions cut 3 bases from V and 1 base from J, with 9 bases between. CDR3 sequence reads: CASSIDGVNYGYTF. The CDR3 bases are TGTGCCAGTAGTATCGACGGAGTTAACTATGGCTACACCTTC.

This clone has a handful of counts. V gene TRBV6-5 combines with J gene TRBJ1-2, with TRBD1 identical over 7 bases. V lost 0 bases and J lost 8; bases outside the gene matches: 9. The germline V gene has CDR1 MNHEY and CDR2 SVGAGI. The CDR3 spans 15 residues. The CDR3 sequence: CASSYSLTGVYGYTF. In DNA, the CDR3 is TGTGCCAGCAGTTACTCCTTAACAGGGGTGTACGGCTACACCTTC.

The table lists this clone with a few counts. The chain is built from TRBV5-1 and TRBJ2-7; the D gene is possibly TRBD1 (6 bases). Germline-derived CDR1 and CDR2 are SGHRS and YFSETQ. Trimming took off 4 bases at V and 2 bases at J, with 16 bases between the two ends. This CDR3 region has 15 residues. Written as DNA, the CDR3 is TGCGCCAGCAGCAACCCCGGGACACCTACCTACGAGCAGTACTTC. Protein: CASSNPGTPTYEQYF.

J is TRBJ1-5 and V is TRBV2; the match to TRBD1 covers 10 bases. Trimming cost V 8 bases and J 7 bases; bases outside gene matches: 8. The germline CDR1 and CDR2 sequences are SNHLY and FYNNEI. The CDR3 covers 14 residues. For the CDR3, the DNA is TGTGCCAGCTGGTTAGGACAGGGGGACCAGCCCCAGCATTTT. This translates into CASWLGQGDQPQHF.